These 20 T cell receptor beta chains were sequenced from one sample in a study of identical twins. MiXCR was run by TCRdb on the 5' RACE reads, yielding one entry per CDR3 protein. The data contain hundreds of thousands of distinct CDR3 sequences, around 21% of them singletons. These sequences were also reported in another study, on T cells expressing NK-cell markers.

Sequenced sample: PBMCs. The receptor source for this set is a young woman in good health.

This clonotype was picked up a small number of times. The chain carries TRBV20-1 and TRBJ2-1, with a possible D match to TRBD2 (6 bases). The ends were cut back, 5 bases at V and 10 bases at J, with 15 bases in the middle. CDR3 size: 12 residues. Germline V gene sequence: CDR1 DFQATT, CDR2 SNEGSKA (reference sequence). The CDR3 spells CSAGRDSSEQFF. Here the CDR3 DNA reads TGCAGTGCTGGCCGGGACTCGAGCGAGCAGTTCTTC.

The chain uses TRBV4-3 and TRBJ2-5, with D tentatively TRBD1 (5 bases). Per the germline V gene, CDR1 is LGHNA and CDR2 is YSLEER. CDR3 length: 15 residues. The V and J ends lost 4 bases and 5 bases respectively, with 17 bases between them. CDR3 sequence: CASSLGSGLGETQYF. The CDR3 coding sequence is TGCGCCAGCAGCCTGGGCTCAGGGTTAGGGGAGACCCAGTACTTC.

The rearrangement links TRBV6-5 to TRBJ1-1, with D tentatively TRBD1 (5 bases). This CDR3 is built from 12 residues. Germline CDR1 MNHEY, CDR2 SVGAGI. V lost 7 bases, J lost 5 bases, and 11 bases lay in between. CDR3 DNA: TGTGCCAGCAACCCACCAGGGACTGAAGCTTTCTTT. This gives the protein CASNPPGTEAFF.

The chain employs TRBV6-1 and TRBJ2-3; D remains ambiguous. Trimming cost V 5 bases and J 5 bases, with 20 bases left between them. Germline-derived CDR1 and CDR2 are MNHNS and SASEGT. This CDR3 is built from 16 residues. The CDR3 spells CASSPGSRRWGDTQYF. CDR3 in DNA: TGTGCCAGCAGTCCTGGATCTAGGAGATGGGGAGATACGCAGTATTTT.

The CDR3 DNA reads as TGTGCCAGCAGCCCAGACGTAGACTATGGCTACACCTTC. Its protein product is CASSPDVDYGYTF. The rearrangement uses TRBV14 and TRBJ1-2; no clear D gene. V lost 4 bases to trimming and J lost 3 bases, with 9 bases between them. CDR3 length equals 13 residues. The germline V gene encodes CDR1 SGHDN and CDR2 FVKESK.

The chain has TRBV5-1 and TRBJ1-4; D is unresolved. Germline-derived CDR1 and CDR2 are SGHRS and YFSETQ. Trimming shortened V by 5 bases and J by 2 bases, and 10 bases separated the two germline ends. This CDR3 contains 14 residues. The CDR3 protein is CASRPASTNEKLFF. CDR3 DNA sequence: TGCGCCAGCAGACCGGCGAGCACTAATGAAAAACTGTTTTTT.

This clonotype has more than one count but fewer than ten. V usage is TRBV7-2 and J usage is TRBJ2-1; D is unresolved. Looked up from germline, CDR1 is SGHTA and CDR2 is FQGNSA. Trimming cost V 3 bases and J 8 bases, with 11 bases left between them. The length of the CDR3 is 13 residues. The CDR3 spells CASSFTVSDEQFF. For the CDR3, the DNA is TGTGCCAGCAGCTTTACTGTCAGCGATGAGCAGTTCTTC. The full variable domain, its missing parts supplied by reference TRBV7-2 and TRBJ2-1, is GAGVSQSPSNKVTEKGKDVELRCDPISGHTALYWYRQSLGQGLEFLIYFQGNSAPDKSGLPSDRFSAERTGGSVSTLTIQRTQQEDSAVYLCASSFTVSDEQFFGPGTRLTVL.

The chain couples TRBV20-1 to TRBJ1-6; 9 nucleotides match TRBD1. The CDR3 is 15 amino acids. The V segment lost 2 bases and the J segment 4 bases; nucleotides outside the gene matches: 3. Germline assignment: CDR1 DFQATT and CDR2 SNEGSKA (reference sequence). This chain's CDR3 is CSARPGTGYNSPLHF. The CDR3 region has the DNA TGCAGTGCTAGACCCGGGACAGGGTATAATTCACCCCTCCACTTT.

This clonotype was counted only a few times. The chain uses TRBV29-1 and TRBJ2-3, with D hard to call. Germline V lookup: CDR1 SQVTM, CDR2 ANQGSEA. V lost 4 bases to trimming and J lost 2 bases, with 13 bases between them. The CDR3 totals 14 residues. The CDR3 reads CSVAKGKFTDTQYF. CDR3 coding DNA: TGCAGCGTTGCCAAAGGCAAGTTCACAGATACGCAGTATTTT.

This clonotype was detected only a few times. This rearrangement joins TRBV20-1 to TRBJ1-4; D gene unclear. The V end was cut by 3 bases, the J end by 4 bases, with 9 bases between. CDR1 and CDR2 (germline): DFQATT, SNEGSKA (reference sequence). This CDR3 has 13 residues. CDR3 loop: CSAREALNEKLFF. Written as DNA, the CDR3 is TGCAGTGCTAGGGAGGCACTTAATGAAAAACTGTTTTTT.

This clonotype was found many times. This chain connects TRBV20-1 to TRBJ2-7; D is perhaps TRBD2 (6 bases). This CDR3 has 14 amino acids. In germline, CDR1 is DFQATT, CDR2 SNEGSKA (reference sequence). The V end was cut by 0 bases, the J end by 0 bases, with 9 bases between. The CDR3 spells CSAREASVSYEQYF. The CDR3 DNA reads TGCAGTGCTAGAGAAGCTAGCGTCTCCTACGAGCAGTACTTC.

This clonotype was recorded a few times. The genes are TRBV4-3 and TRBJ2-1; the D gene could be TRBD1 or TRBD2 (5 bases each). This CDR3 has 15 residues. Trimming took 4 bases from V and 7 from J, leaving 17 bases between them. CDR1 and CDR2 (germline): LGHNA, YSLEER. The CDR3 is CASSLFRGPSNEQFF. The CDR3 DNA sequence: TGCGCCAGCAGCCTATTCCGGGGCCCGTCGAATGAGCAGTTCTTC.

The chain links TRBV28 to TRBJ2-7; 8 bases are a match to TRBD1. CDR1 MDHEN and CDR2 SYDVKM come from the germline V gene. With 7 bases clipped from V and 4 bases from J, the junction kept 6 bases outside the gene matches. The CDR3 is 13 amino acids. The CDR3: CASMMGQEYEQYF. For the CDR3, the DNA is TGTGCCAGCATGATGGGACAGGAGTACGAGCAGTACTTC.

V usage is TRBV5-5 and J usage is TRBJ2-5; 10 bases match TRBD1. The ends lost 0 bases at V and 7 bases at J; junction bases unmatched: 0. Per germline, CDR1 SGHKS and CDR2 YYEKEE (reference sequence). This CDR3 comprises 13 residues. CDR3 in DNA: TGTGCCAGCAGCTTGGGACAGGGGGCGACCCAGTACTTC. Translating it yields CASSLGQGATQYF.

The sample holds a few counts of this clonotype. Here the CDR3 reads CASSFPGSETQYF. The DNA for the CDR3 is TGTGCCAGCAGTTTTCCGGGGAGTGAGACCCAGTACTTC. V is TRBV12-3 or TRBV12-4 and J is TRBJ2-5; possibly TRBD2 for D (5 bases). This CDR3 is 13 amino acids long. V was cut by 3 bases and J by 5 bases, with 10 bases left in between.

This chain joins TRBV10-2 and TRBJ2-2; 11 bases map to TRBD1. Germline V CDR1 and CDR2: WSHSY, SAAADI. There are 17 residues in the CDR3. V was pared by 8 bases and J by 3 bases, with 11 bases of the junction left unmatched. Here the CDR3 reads CASWGQGEVGDTGELFF. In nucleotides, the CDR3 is TGCGCCAGCTGGGGACAGGGGGAAGTGGGGGACACCGGGGAGCTGTTTTTT.

This CDR3 reads CAISERNPGGSSYNEQFF. In DNA form, the CDR3 reads TGTGCCATCAGTGAGAGAAATCCAGGGGGGAGCTCCTACAATGAGCAGTTCTTC. V is TRBV10-3 and J is TRBJ2-1; TRBD1 might be the D (7 bases). V lost 2 bases to trimming and J lost 0 bases, with 17 bases between them. The CDR3 covers 18 residues. Germline loops: CDR1 ENHRY, CDR2 SYGVKD.

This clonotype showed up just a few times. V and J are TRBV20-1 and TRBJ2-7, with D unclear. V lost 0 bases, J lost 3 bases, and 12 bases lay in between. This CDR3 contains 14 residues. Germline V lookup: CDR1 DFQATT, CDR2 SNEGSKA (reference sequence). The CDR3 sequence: CSAREKDWNYEQYF. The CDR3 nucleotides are TGCAGTGCTAGAGAGAAAGACTGGAACTACGAGCAGTACTTC.

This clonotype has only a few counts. The CDR3 nucleotides are TGCAGTGCCCCGGTGGGGACCCTAAGCGACGAGCAGTACTTC. The encoded protein is CSAPVGTLSDEQYF. The V call is TRBV20-1, the J call TRBJ2-7; either TRBD1 or TRBD2 may supply D (5 bases each). The CDR3 runs to 14 residues. CDR1 is DFQATT, CDR2 SNEGSKA, per germline (reference sequence). The germline V and J ends were trimmed by 6 bases and 5 bases, with 20 bases remaining between them.

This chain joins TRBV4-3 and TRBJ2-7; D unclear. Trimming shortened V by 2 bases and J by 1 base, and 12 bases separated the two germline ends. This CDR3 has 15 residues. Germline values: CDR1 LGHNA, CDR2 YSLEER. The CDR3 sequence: CASSQWPSQSYEQYF. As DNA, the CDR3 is TGCGCCAGCAGCCAATGGCCCTCCCAGTCCTACGAGCAGTACTTC.